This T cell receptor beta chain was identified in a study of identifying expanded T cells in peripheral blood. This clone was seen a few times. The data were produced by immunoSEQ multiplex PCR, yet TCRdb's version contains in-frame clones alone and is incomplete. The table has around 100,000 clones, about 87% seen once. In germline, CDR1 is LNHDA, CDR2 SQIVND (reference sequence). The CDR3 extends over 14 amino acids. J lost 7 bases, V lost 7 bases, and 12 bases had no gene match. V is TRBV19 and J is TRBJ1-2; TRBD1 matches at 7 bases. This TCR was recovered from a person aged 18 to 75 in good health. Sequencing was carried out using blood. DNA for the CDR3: TGTGCCAGTACCATCGGGGACAGAGTTCGTGGCTACACCTTC. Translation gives CASTIGDRVRGYTF.